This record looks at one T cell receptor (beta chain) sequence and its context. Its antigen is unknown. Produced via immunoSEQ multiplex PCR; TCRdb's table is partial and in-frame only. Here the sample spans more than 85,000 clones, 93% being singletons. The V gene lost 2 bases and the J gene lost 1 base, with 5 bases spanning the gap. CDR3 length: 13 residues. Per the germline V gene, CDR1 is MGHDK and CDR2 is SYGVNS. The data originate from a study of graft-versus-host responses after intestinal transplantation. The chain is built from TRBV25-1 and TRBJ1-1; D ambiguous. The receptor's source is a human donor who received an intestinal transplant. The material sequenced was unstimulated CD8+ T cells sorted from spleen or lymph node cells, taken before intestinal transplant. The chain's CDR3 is CASSEAGNTEAFF. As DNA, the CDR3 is TGTGCCAGCAGTGAAGCAGGGAACACTGAAGCTTTCTTT.